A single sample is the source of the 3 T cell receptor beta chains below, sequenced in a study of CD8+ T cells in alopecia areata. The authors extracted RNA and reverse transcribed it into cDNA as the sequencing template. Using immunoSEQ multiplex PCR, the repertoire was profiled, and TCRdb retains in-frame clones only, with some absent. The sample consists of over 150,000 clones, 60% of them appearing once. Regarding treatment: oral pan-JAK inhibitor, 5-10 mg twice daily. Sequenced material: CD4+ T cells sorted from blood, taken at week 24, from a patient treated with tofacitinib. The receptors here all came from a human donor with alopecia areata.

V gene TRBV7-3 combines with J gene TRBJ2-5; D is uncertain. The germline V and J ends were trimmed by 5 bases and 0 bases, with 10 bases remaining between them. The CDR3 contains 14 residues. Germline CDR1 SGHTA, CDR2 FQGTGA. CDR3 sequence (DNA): TGTGCCAGCAGCCAAGACTCGTACCAAGAGACCCAGTACTTC. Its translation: CASSQDSYQETQYF.

This CDR3 is CATSRREQETQYF. Written as DNA, the CDR3 is TGTGCCACCAGCCGGCGGGAACAAGAGACCCAGTACTTC. This sequence joins TRBV15 and TRBJ2-5; possibly TRBD2 for D (6 bases). Trimming stripped 5 bases from V and 2 bases from J, with 9 bases between. The CDR3 loop spans 13 amino acids. Germline V gene sequence: CDR1 LNHNV, CDR2 YYDKDF (reference sequence).

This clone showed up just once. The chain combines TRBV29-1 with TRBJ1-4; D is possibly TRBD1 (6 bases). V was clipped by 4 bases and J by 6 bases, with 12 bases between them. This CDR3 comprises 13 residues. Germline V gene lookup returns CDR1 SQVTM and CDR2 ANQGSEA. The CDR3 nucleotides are TGCAGCGTTGGTCAGCAGGGGTATGAAAAACTGTTTTTT. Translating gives CSVGQQGYEKLFF. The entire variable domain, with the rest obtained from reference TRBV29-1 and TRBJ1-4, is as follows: SAVISQKPSRDICQRGTSLTIQCQVDSQVTMMFWYRQQPGQSLTLIATANQGSEATYESGFVIDKFPISRPNLTFSTLTVSNMSPEDSSIYLCSVGQQGYEKLFFGSGTQLSVL.